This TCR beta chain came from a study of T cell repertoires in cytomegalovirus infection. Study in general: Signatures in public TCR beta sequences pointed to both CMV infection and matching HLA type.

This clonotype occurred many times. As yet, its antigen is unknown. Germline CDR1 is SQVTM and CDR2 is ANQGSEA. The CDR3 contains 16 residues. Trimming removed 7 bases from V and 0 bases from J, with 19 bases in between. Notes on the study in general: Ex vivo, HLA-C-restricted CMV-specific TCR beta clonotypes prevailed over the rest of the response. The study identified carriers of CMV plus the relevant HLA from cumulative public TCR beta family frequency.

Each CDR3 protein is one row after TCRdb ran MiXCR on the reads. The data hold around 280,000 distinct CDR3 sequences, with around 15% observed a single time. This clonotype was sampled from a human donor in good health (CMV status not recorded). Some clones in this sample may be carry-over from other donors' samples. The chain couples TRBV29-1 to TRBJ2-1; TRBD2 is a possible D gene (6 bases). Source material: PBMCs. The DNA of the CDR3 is TGCAGCGCTCAAGGATCTAGCGCCAACTCCTACAATGAGCAGTTCTTC. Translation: CSAQGSSANSYNEQFF.